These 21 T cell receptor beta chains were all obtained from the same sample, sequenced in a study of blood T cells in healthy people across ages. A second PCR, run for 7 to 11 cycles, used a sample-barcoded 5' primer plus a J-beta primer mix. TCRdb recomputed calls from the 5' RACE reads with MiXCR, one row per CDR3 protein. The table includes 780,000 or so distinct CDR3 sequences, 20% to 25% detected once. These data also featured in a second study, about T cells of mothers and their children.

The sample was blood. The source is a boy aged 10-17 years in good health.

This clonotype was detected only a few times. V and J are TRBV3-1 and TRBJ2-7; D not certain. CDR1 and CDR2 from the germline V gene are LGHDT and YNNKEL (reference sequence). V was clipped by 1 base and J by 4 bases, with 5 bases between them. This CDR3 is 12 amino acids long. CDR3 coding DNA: TGTGCCAGCAGCCAAGTCGAATACGAGCAGTACTTC. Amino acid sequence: CASSQVEYEQYF.

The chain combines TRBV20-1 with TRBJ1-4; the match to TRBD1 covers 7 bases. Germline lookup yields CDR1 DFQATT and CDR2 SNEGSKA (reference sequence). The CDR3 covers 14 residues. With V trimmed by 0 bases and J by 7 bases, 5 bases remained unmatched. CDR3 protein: CSARDRGLGEKLFF. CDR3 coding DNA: TGCAGTGCTAGAGATAGGGGGCTAGGTGAAAAACTGTTTTTT.

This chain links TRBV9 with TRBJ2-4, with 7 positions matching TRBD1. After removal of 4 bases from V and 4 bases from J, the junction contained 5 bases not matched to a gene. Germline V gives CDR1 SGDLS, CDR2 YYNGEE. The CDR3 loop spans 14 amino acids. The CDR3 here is CASSPQGQKNIQYF. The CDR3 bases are TGTGCCAGCAGCCCCCAGGGACAGAAAAACATTCAGTACTTC.

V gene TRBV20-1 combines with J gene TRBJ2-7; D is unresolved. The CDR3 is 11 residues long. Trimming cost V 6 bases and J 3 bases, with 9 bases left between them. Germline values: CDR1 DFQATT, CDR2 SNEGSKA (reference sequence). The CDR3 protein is CSAAPHYEQYF. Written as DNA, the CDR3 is TGCAGTGCCGCACCCCACTACGAGCAGTACTTC.

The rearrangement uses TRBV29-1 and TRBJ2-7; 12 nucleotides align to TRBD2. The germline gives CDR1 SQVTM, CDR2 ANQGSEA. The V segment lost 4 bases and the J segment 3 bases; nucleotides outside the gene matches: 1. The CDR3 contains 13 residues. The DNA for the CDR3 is TGCAGCGTTGCGACTAGCGGGAGCTACGAGCAGTACTTC. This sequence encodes CSVATSGSYEQYF.

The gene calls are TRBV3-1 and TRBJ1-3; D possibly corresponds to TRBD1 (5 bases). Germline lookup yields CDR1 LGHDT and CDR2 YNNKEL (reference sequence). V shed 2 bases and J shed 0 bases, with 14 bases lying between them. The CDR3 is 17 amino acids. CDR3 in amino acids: CASSQSTGGASGNTIYF. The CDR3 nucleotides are TGTGCCAGCAGCCAATCGACGGGGGGAGCCTCTGGAAACACCATATATTTT.

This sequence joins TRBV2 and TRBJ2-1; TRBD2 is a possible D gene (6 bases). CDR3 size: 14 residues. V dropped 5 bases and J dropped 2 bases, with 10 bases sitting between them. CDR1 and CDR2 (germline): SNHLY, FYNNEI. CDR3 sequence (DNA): TGTGCCAGCAGTTCGCGGGGAGCCTACAATGAGCAGTTCTTC. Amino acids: CASSSRGAYNEQFF.

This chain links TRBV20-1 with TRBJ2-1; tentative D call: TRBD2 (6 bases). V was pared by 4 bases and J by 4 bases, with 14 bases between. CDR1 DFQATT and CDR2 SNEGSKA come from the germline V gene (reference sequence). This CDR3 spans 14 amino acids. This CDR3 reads CSATGTPRYNEQFF. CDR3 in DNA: TGCAGTGCTACCGGGACTCCCAGATACAATGAGCAGTTCTTC.

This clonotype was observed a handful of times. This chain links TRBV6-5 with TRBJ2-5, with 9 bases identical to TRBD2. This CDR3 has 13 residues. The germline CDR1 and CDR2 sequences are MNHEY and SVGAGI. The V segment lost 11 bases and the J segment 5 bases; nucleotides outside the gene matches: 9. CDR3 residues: CAAGPSGAETQYF. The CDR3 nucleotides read TGTGCCGCCGGGCCTAGCGGGGCTGAGACCCAGTACTTC.

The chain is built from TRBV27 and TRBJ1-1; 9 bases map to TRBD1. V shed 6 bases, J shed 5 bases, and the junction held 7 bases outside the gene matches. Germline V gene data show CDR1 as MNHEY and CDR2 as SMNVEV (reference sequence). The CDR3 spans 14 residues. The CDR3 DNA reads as TGTGCCAGCAGAGGAAACAGGGGGCGGACTGAAGCTTTCTTT. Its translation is CASRGNRGRTEAFF.

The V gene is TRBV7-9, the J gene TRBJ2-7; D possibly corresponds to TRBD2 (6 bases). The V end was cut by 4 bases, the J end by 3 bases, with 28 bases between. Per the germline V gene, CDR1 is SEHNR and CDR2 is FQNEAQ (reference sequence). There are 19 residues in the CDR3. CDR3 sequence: CASSSIGGIGHDSHYEQYF. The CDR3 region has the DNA TGTGCCAGCAGCTCGATCGGGGGAATTGGGCACGACTCCCACTACGAGCAGTACTTC.

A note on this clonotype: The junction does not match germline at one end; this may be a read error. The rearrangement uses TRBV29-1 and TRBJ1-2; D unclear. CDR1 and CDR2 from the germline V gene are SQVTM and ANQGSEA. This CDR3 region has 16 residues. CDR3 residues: CSVEDAQSLGRYGHTF. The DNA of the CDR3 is TGCAGCGTTGAAGATGCGCAAAGCTTGGGTCGATATGGCCACACCTTC.

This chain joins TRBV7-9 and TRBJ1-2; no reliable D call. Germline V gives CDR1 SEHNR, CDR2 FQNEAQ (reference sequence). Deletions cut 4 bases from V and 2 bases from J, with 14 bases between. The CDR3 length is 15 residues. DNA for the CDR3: TGTGCCAGCAGCTCGATAGGCGGACCGAACTATGGCTACACCTTC. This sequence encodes CASSSIGGPNYGYTF.

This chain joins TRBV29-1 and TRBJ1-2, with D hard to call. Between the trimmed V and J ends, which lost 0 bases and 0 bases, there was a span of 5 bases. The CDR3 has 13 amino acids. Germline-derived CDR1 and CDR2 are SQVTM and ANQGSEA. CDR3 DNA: TGCAGCGTTGAAGAGGAAGCTAACTATGGCTACACCTTC. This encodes CSVEEEANYGYTF.

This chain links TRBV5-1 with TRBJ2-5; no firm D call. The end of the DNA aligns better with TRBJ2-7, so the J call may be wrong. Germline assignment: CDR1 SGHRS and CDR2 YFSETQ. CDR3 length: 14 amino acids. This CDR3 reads CASSFTGGPYEQYF. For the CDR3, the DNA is TGCGCCAGCAGCTTTACTGGCGGCCCCTACGAGCAGTACTTC.

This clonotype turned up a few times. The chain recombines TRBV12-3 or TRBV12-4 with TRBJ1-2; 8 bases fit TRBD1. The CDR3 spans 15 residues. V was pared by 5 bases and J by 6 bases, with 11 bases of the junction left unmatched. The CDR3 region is CASSPPGTGLHGYTF. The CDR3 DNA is TGTGCCAGCAGTCCACCAGGGACAGGCTTGCATGGCTACACCTTC.

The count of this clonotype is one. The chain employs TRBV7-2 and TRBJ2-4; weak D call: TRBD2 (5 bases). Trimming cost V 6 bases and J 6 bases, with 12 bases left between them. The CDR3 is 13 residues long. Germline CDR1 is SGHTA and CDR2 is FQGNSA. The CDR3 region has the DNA TGTGCCAGCAGTGTCGGGATCCTAAACATTCAGTACTTC. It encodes CASSVGILNIQYF.

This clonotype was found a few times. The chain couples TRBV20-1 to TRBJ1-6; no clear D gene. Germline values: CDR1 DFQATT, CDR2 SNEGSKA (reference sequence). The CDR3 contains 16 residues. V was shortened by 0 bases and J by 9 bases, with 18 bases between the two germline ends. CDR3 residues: CSARDGGGAGGSPLHF. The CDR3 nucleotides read TGCAGTGCTAGAGATGGAGGAGGCGCAGGTGGTTCACCCCTCCACTTT.

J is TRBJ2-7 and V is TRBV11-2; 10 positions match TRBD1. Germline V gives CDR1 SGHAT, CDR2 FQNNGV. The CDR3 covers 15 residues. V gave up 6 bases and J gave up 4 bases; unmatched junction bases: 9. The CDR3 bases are TGTGCCAGCAGTTTAACAGGACAGGGGGTTTACGAGCAGTACTTC. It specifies CASSLTGQGVYEQYF.

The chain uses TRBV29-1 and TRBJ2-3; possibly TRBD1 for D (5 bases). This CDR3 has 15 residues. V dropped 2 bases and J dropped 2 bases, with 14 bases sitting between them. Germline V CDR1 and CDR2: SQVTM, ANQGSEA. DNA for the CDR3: TGCAGCGTTGAAAAAGGGGTGACAGCCACAGATACGCAGTATTTT. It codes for CSVEKGVTATDTQYF.

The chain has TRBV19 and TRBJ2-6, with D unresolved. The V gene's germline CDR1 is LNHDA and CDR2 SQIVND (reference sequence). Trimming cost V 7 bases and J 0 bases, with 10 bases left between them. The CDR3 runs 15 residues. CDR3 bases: TGTGCCAGTACCGAGCACGCCTCTGGGGCCAACGTCCTGACTTTC. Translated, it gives CASTEHASGANVLTF.